Sequencing of this T cell receptor beta chain was carried out in a study of glioma-infiltrating T cells after dendritic cell vaccination. Repertoires were generated with immunoSEQ multiplex PCR, while TCRdb's copy carries only in-frame clones and drops some. Counted here are fewer than 35,000 clones, 85% to 95% occurring once; the ten biggest clones make up less than 2.5%. Fresh-frozen tumor tissue and more than two years of survival data were available for all. No glioblastoma patient carried an isocitrate dehydrogenase mutation. CDR3 length: 17 residues. Losses at the gene ends were 0 bases for V and 5 bases for J; bases not matched to a gene: 8. Germline CDR1 is LGHNA and CDR2 is YNFKEQ.

The material sequenced was blood, taken before dendritic cell vaccination. This TCR was sampled from a human donor with glioblastoma. This chain joins TRBV4-2 and TRBJ2-3, with TRBD2 matching over 10 bases. Here the CDR3 reads CASSQDFLAGARDTQYF. The DNA for the CDR3 is TGTGCCAGCAGCCAAGATTTCCTAGCGGGGGCCCGAGATACGCAGTATTTT.